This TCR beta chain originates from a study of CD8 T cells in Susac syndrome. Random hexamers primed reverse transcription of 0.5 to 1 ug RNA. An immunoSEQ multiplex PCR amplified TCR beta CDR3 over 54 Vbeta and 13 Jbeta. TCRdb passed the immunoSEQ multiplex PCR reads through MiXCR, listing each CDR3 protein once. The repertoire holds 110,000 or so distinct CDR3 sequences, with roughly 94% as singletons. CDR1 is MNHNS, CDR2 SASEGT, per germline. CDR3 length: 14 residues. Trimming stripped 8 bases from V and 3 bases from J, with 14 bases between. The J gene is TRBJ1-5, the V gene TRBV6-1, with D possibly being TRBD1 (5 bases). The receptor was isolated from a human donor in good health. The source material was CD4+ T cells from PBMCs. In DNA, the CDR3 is TGTGCCAGCTACGGGGGGGGAAACAATCAGCCCCAGCATTTT. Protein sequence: CASYGGGNNQPQHF.